These 2 T cell receptor beta chains came from one sample sequenced in a study of technical replicates of blood from several donors. Here immunoSEQ multiplex PCR was the method, and the copy in TCRdb shows in-frame clones only, minus some. The table has under 95,000 clones, 95% to 98% seen once. Material for sequencing was T cells isolated from PBMCs. The receptor source for this set is a human donor in good health.

The chain joins TRBV5-1 to TRBJ2-5, with 12 bases fitting TRBD2. CDR3 length equals 15 residues. With 3 bases clipped from V and 2 bases from J, the junction kept 2 bases outside the gene matches. Germline V gives CDR1 SGHRS, CDR2 YFSETQ. In DNA, the CDR3 is TGCGCCAGCAGCTCACTAGCGGGGGGACAAGAGACCCAGTACTTC. Its protein is CASSSLAGGQETQYF.

This chain joins TRBV7-3 and TRBJ2-3; maybe TRBD2 (6 bases). Trimming cost V 1 base and J 4 bases, with 6 bases left between them. The CDR3 spans 13 residues. CDR1 and CDR2 from the germline V gene are SGHTA and FQGTGA. The CDR3 coding sequence is TGTGCCAGCAGCTTAAGGGGGGCAGATACGCAGTATTTT. Translated, it gives CASSLRGADTQYF.